Listed here are 18 T cell receptor beta chains from one sample, sequenced in a study of neurological immune-mediated disorders (dated by TCRdb to the late 2010s). The time point label corresponds to: longitudinal time-point 2. The method behind the library was 5' RACE. TCRdb lists the instrument as Illumina HiSeq 2500. TCRdb handled the public reads itself, with Q25 trimming in fastp and clone calling in MiXCR, and kept productive beta chains. Under each unique CDR3 protein, matching rows form one entry showing the most common genes and DNA. In this sample the table shows 70,000 to 90,000 distinct CDR3 sequences, 5.8% of which occur a single time. The ten largest clones add up to over 7% of the sample. Sequencing used PBMCs. The receptor source for this set is a woman aged 60-75 years with multiple sclerosis.

This clonotype was observed at least ten times. The gene calls are TRBV28 and TRBJ2-1; 8 positions match TRBD1. CDR1 MDHEN and CDR2 SYDVKM come from the germline V gene. V lost 4 bases to trimming and J lost 6 bases; unmatched junction nucleotides: 8. The CDR3 runs 15 residues. The chain's CDR3 is CASSSAGGRGNEQFF. In DNA, the CDR3 is TGTGCCAGCAGTTCCGCAGGGGGCAGAGGCAATGAGCAGTTCTTC.

In its sample, this clonotype was seen many times. The chain employs TRBV7-9 and TRBJ2-1, with a possible D match to TRBD1 (6 bases). CDR3 size: 15 residues. Trimming stripped 3 bases from V and 5 bases from J, with 14 bases between. CDR1 and CDR2 (germline): SEHNR, FQNEAQ (reference sequence). The CDR3 DNA reads TGTGCCAGCAGCTTGGGACACCGGCGGGACAATGAGCAGTTCTTC. Translated: CASSLGHRRDNEQFF.

This clonotype was recorded many times. The rearrangement uses TRBV15 and TRBJ2-3, with 7 bases that match TRBD1. With V trimmed by 6 bases and J by 1 base, 13 bases remained unmatched. The CDR3 is made up of 17 amino acids. CDR1 and CDR2 from the germline V gene are LNHNV and YYDKDF (reference sequence). The CDR3 is CATSITGTVMRTDTQYF. CDR3 coding DNA: TGTGCCACCAGTATTACCGGGACAGTCATGCGCACAGATACGCAGTATTTT. Combining the CDR3 with reference TRBV15 and TRBJ2-3 gives the whole variable domain DAMVIQNPRYQVTQFGKPVTLSCSQTLNHNVMYWYQQKSSQAPKLLFHYYDKDFNNEADTPDNFQSRRPNTSFCFLDIRSPGLGDTAMYLCATSITGTVMRTDTQYFGPGTRLTVL.

This clonotype was counted at least ten times. The chain links TRBV7-8 to TRBJ2-2, with no clear D. V was cut by 5 bases and J by 5 bases, with 12 bases left in between. The CDR3 consists of 14 residues. CDR1 and CDR2 (germline): SGHVS, FQNEAQ. The CDR3 loop reads CASSPYTDTGELFF. DNA of the CDR3: TGTGCCAGCAGCCCGTACACAGATACCGGGGAGCTGTTTTTT.

Many counts were recorded for this clonotype. The chain combines TRBV7-2 with TRBJ1-5; 7 positions match TRBD1. CDR3 length equals 15 residues. Germline V CDR1 and CDR2: SGHTA, FQGNSA. J was trimmed by 3 bases and V by 1 base; bases with no gene match: 3. The CDR3 sequence is CASSLGDSHNQPQHF. Written as DNA, the CDR3 is TGTGCCAGCAGCTTAGGGGACAGCCACAATCAGCCCCAGCATTTT.

This chain links TRBV12-3 or TRBV12-4 with TRBJ1-2, with 10 positions matching TRBD1. The V gene end was trimmed by 5 bases and the J gene end by 4 bases; junction bases not matched to a gene: 10. The CDR3 runs to 16 residues. CDR3 loop: CASSPNDRGHGYGYTF. The CDR3 DNA follows: TGTGCCAGCAGTCCCAACGACAGGGGGCACGGCTATGGCTACACCTTC.

This chain connects TRBV18 to TRBJ2-7; 9 nucleotides agree with TRBD1. J lost 0 bases, V lost 7 bases, and 7 bases had no gene match. The V gene's germline CDR1 is KGHSH and CDR2 LQKENI. The CDR3 extends over 15 amino acids. In DNA, the CDR3 is TGTGCCAGCTTACCGGGACAGGGAAGCTCCTACGAGCAGTACTTC. Amino acid sequence: CASLPGQGSSYEQYF.

This clonotype occurred many times. This chain uses TRBV28 with TRBJ2-3, with D perhaps TRBD2 (6 bases). V was pared by 6 bases and J by 2 bases, with 15 bases between. Germline V gene lookup returns CDR1 MDHEN and CDR2 SYDVKM. The CDR3 is 15 residues long. Written as DNA, the CDR3 is TGTGCCAGCAGCTCCCTGGGCGGGGTCACAGATACGCAGTATTTT. It encodes CASSSLGGVTDTQYF.

This clonotype was recorded a few times. This chain joins TRBV19 and TRBJ2-1; D unclear. The CDR3 has 11 residues. V was shortened by 4 bases and J by 5 bases, with 3 bases between the two germline ends. Germline CDR1 reads LNHDA; CDR2 reads SQIVND (reference sequence). DNA of the CDR3: TGTGCCAGTAGTAACCACAATGAGCAGTTCTTC. Its translation: CASSNHNEQFF.

This clonotype was counted only a few times. The gene calls are TRBV18 and TRBJ1-1; D might be TRBD1 (5 bases). V lost 1 base to trimming and J lost 5 bases, with 14 bases between them. The CDR3 has 15 residues. CDR1 and CDR2 (germline): KGHSH, LQKENI. The CDR3 sequence: CASSPRSREGTEAFF. The DNA of the CDR3 is TGTGCCAGCTCACCACGATCCAGGGAGGGGACTGAAGCTTTCTTT.

The table lists this clonotype with many counts. V usage is TRBV20-1 and J usage is TRBJ2-3; 10 nucleotides line up with TRBD2. This CDR3 contains 13 residues. Germline CDR1 and CDR2: DFQATT and SNEGSKA (reference sequence). V dropped 5 bases and J dropped 6; count of bases not matched to a gene: 5. CDR3 residues: CSAQRGGGDTQYF. The CDR3 DNA follows: TGCAGTGCTCAGCGGGGGGGAGGGGATACGCAGTATTTT.

This clonotype was detected ten times or more. The gene calls are TRBV7-9 and TRBJ2-1, with TRBD2 as a possible D gene (5 bases). CDR3 size: 14 residues. Germline CDR1 reads SEHNR; CDR2 reads FQNEAQ (reference sequence). V shed 0 bases and J shed 10 bases, with 13 bases lying between them. CDR3 DNA: TGTGCCAGCAGCTTAGCATCCGGGGTCTGGGAGCAGTTCTTC. This codes for CASSLASGVWEQFF.

This clonotype was found many times. This chain joins TRBV28 and TRBJ1-2; D remains ambiguous. Germline loops: CDR1 MDHEN, CDR2 SYDVKM. Trimming removed 4 bases at V and 2 bases at J, with 11 bases between. The CDR3 is made up of 14 amino acids. The CDR3, as DNA: TGTGCCAGCAGTTCCCCCGCATCGAACTATGGCTACACCTTC. Amino acid sequence: CASSSPASNYGYTF.

Many counts were recorded for this clonotype. V is TRBV5-1 and J is TRBJ2-7; D remains unclear. This CDR3 is built from 14 residues. The germline V gene has CDR1 SGHRS and CDR2 YFSETQ. V dropped 2 bases and J dropped 3 bases, with 12 bases sitting between them. The CDR3 bases are TGCGCCAGCAGCTTAAAAGGCCCCTACTACGAGCAGTACTTC. As protein: CASSLKGPYYEQYF.

This clonotype was seen ten or more times. This chain links TRBV11-3 with TRBJ2-2, with D hard to call. The ends were cut back, 0 bases at V and 5 bases at J, with 4 bases in the middle. The CDR3 spans 13 residues. Germline CDR1 is SGHNT and CDR2 is YENEEA. The CDR3 bases are TGTGCCAGCAGCTTAGATGCGACCGGGGAGCTGTTTTTT. It yields the protein CASSLDATGELFF. The entire variable domain, with the rest obtained from reference TRBV11-3 and TRBJ2-2, is as follows: EAGVVQSPRYKIIEKKQPVAFWCNPISGHNTLYWYLQNLGQGPELLIRYENEEAVDDSQLPKDRFSAERLKGVDSTLKIQPAELGDSAVYLCASSLDATGELFFGEGSRLTVL.

This clonotype was seen at least ten times. This chain links TRBV5-1 with TRBJ1-1, with D possibly being TRBD1 (6 bases). V was trimmed by 5 bases and J by 9 bases, leaving 17 bases between them. The CDR3 extends over 13 amino acids. The germline V gene has CDR1 SGHRS and CDR2 YFSETQ. The CDR3 sequence is CASSLALQGKAFF. The DNA of the CDR3 is TGCGCCAGCAGTTTAGCGCTACAGGGAAAAGCTTTCTTT.

This clonotype was recorded many times. This rearrangement joins TRBV6-5 to TRBJ1-6; TRBD1 aligns across 8 bases. The germline CDR1 and CDR2 sequences are MNHEY and SVGAGI. Trimming took 5 bases from V and 8 from J; bases not matched to a gene: 2. This CDR3 is built from 13 residues. The CDR3 nucleotides are TGTGCCAGCAGTAGACAGGGGTATTCACCCCTCCACTTT. This encodes CASSRQGYSPLHF.

This clonotype was found many times. The chain carries TRBV7-9 and TRBJ1-2, with TRBD1 matching 7 bases. The CDR3 is 16 residues long. The junction had 13 bases not matched to a gene; V was cut back by 1 base and J by 8 bases. Germline V lookup: CDR1 SEHNR, CDR2 FQNEAQ (reference sequence). CDR3 amino acids: CASSLVAVLTGEGYTF. CDR3 DNA: TGTGCCAGCAGCTTAGTAGCGGTTTTAACAGGGGAAGGCTACACCTTC. Full variable domain (missing parts from reference TRBV7-9 and TRBJ1-2): DTGVSQNPRHKITKRGQNVTFRCDPISEHNRLYWYRQTLGQGPEFLTYFQNEAQLEKSRLLSDRFSAERPKGSFSTLEIQRTEQGDSAMYLCASSLVAVLTGEGYTFGSGTRLTVV.